A single TCR beta chain is shown here with its context. With 4 bases clipped from V and 3 bases from J, the junction kept 5 bases outside the gene matches. The CDR3 length is 15 residues. Germline CDR1 is KGHSH and CDR2 is LQKENI. Only in-frame clones appear in the TCRdb table, and some are missing; sequencing was by immunoSEQ multiplex PCR. The data show 80,000 to 95,000 clones, more than 75% seen once. These data come from a study of T cell responses to AZD1222 COVID-19 vaccine. Material: peripheral blood, obtained on day 0 of AZD1222 vaccination. The receptor's source is an adult in good health. This sequence joins TRBV18 and TRBJ1-1, with 10 bases fitting TRBD1. The CDR3 nucleotides read TGTGCCAGCTCACGACCCGGACAGGGGGACACTGAAGCTTTCTTT. It yields the protein CASSRPGQGDTEAFF.